The present entry profiles one T cell receptor (beta chain) with its context. Its antigen is not known. This entry belongs to a study of T cells after yellow fever vaccination. Study-wide points: Post-booster samples contained most primary-vaccination clones (nearly 98% CD4, 88% CD8). Weaker overall was a secondary response that nonetheless peaked faster, on day 5 versus 15.

TCR cDNA was made by 5'RACE template switching, adding a universal primer site and UMIs. In TCRdb, the 5' RACE reads were re-called with MiXCR into one record per CDR3 protein. This sample has under 300,000 distinct CDR3 sequences, with 6.5% to 8.5% found just once. Between the trimmed V and J ends, which lost 3 bases and 5 bases, there was a span of 6 bases. Germline CDR1 and CDR2: KGHDR and SFDVKD. The CDR3 consists of 12 residues. This chain connects TRBV24-1 to TRBJ2-5; D gene uncertain. The source of this sequence is a man younger than 40 who received the YFV17D yellow fever vaccine. The input for sequencing was CD4+ T cells sorted from PBMCs, taken 15 days after the yellow fever booster vaccination. The CDR3 sequence is CATSDVIETQYF. In nucleotides, the CDR3 is TGTGCCACCAGTGATGTTATCGAGACCCAGTACTTC.